This record concerns one TCR beta chain sequence. No antigen is known for it. HIV-positive participants were all treated in the United States. The content of samples before DNA extraction was about 1-11 million cryopreserved PBMC. The assay used was immunoSEQ (version v3.0), run at survey level. Sequencing set out to capture about 35,000-55,000 T-cell genomes per sample. The repertoire was sequenced with immunoSEQ multiplex PCR; TCRdb's copy has only in-frame clones and lacks some. The sample consists of 48,000 or so clones, roughly four fifths of them appearing once. This sample was taken from a study of long-term antiretroviral therapy in people with HIV. Study-wide results and limits: Against controls, HIV repertoires showed narrower ranges of CDR3 length.

Losses at the gene ends were 6 bases for V and 6 bases for J; bases not matched to a gene: 16. The CDR3 spans 18 residues. CDR1 and CDR2 from the germline V gene are SNHLY and FYNNEI. The specimen comprised unsorted PBMCs, sampled 0.8 years after starting antiretroviral therapy. The sequence was collected from a young woman with HIV. This rearrangement joins TRBV2 to TRBJ2-1; 11 bases align to TRBD2. The CDR3 DNA reads TGTGCCAGCAGCAAAGGGGCGCCGGGGACTAGCGGTTTCAATGAGCAGTTCTTC. This sequence encodes CASSKGAPGTSGFNEQFF.